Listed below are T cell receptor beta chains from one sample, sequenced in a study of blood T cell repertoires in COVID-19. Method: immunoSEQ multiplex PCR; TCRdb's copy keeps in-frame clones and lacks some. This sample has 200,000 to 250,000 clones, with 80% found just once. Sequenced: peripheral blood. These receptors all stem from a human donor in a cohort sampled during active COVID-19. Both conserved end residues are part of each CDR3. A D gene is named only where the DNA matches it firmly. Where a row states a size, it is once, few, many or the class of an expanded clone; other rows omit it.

DNA: TGTGCCAGCAGCACACCCCTTCGACAGTATGGCTACACCTTC; CDR3: CASSTPLRQYGYTF; V: TRBV5-6; J: TRBJ1-2; size: few; D: -
DNA: TGTGCCAGTAGTACGCAGGGGGGAAACATTCAGTACTTC; CDR3: CASSTQGGNIQYF; V: TRBV19; J: TRBJ2-4; size: -; D: -
DNA: TGTGCCAGCAGTTACTCTGGCGGGAGTTCCTACAATGAGCAGTTCTTC; CDR3: CASSYSGGSSYNEQFF; V: TRBV6-5; J: TRBJ2-1; size: -; D: TRBD2
DNA: TGCGCCAGCAGCTCGGGGACTAGCGGGAGTGAGCAGTTCTTC; CDR3: CASSSGTSGSEQFF; V: TRBV5-1; J: TRBJ2-1; size: -; D: TRBD2
DNA: TGTGCCAGCAGTTACCCGGGACTAGACAATGAGCAGTTCTTC; CDR3: CASSYPGLDNEQFF; V: TRBV6-6; J: TRBJ2-1; size: -; D: TRBD2
DNA: TGTGCCAGCAGCTTACAGGGTTTAGTCAATGAGCAGTTCTTC; CDR3: CASSLQGLVNEQFF; V: TRBV7-3; J: TRBJ2-1; size: few; D: -
DNA: TGCAGCGTTGAAGGTTCCCTAGCGGGAATCTACAATGAGCAGTTCTTC; CDR3: CSVEGSLAGIYNEQFF; V: TRBV29-1; J: TRBJ2-1; size: once; D: TRBD2
DNA: TGTGCCAGCAGTTTCCGGAGTGGCTACACCTTC; CDR3: CASSFRSGYTF; V: TRBV28; J: TRBJ1-2; size: -; D: -
DNA: TGTGCCAGCAGTACCCCAGGGCGGAAAGAAGCTTTCTTT; CDR3: CASSTPGRKEAFF; V: TRBV28; J: TRBJ1-1; size: -; D: -
DNA: TGTGCCAGCAGCTTTCAAGCGGGAGGGCCAGAGACCCAGTACTTC; CDR3: CASSFQAGGPETQYF; V: TRBV7-2; J: TRBJ2-5; size: -; D: TRBD2
DNA: TGTGCCAGCAGTCCAACGGGGGTATTTGAAAAACTGTTTTTT; CDR3: CASSPTGVFEKLFF; V: TRBV6-5; J: TRBJ1-4; size: -; D: -
DNA: TGTGCCAGCAGTCTCCCAGGGACAGGCCGCCTTTACGAGCAGTACTTC; CDR3: CASSLPGTGRLYEQYF; V: TRBV28; J: TRBJ2-7; size: -; D: TRBD1
DNA: TGTGCCAGCACTCTTGCCGGGGGCACAGATACGCAGTATTTT; CDR3: CASTLAGGTDTQYF; V: TRBV2; J: TRBJ2-3; size: -; D: -
DNA: TGTGCCAGCAGTTTTCAGGGATCGGGAAACACCATATATTTT; CDR3: CASSFQGSGNTIYF; V: TRBV28; J: TRBJ1-3; size: -; D: -
DNA: TGTGCCAGCAGCCAGACGGCTAGCGGCAGGGAGACCCAGTACTTC; CDR3: CASSQTASGRETQYF; V: TRBV11-3; J: TRBJ2-5; size: -; D: TRBD2
DNA: TGCGCCAGCAGCTTGACGGGGGGAGGGAACACTGAAGCTTTCTTT; CDR3: CASSLTGGGNTEAFF; V: TRBV5-1; J: TRBJ1-1; size: -; D: -
DNA: TGTGCCAGCAGTTTACCCGGGACATTAGGTTACGAGCAGTACTTC; CDR3: CASSLPGTLGYEQYF; V: TRBV28; J: TRBJ2-7; size: -; D: -
DNA: TGTGCCAGCTCATCCAAGGCGGGGGAGCACTATGGCTACACCTTC; CDR3: CASSSKAGEHYGYTF; V: TRBV18; J: TRBJ1-2; size: -; D: -
DNA: TGTGCCACGGACAGGGGTTCCTACAATGAGCAGTTCTTC; CDR3: CATDRGSYNEQFF; V: TRBV7-9; J: TRBJ2-1; size: -; D: TRBD1
DNA: TGCGCCAGCAGCTTGGTCGGGGATCTGGACGGGGAGCTGTTTTTT; CDR3: CASSLVGDLDGELFF; V: TRBV5-1; J: TRBJ2-2; size: few; D: -
DNA: TGTGCCAGCAGTCAACGACAGGGGGAGACCCAGTACTTC; CDR3: CASSQRQGETQYF; V: TRBV12-3/TRBV12-4; J: TRBJ2-5; size: -; D: TRBD1
DNA: TGTGCCAGCAGTGAAAACAGGGGCTACCAAGAGACCCAGTACTTC; CDR3: CASSENRGYQETQYF; V: TRBV6-1; J: TRBJ2-5; size: -; D: TRBD1
DNA: TGTGCCAGCAGCGCACGAGGAGACGGCTACACCTTC; CDR3: CASSARGDGYTF; V: TRBV27; J: TRBJ1-2; size: -; D: -
DNA: TGTGCCAGCGACAGGGGGCAAGAGACCCAGTACTTC; CDR3: CASDRGQETQYF; V: TRBV2; J: TRBJ2-5; size: -; D: TRBD1
DNA: TGTGCCAGCAACCCCAGGGGCCCCAATCAGCCCCAGCATTTT; CDR3: CASNPRGPNQPQHF; V: TRBV27; J: TRBJ1-5; size: -; D: -
DNA: TGTGCCAGCAGTTACCTCGAGGACACCGGGGAGCTGTTTTTT; CDR3: CASSYLEDTGELFF; V: TRBV6-2/TRBV6-3; J: TRBJ2-2; size: once; D: -
DNA: TGTGCCACCAGCAGACAAATTGGAGGGGAGTATGGCTACACCTTC; CDR3: CATSRQIGGEYGYTF; V: TRBV15; J: TRBJ1-2; size: -; D: -
DNA: TGTGCCAGCAGTGACTCGAGTGTTGGAGGGCAGTATTTT; CDR3: CASSDSSVGGQYF; V: TRBV6-4; J: TRBJ2-3; size: -; D: -
DNA: TGTGCCAGCAGCTTACAGATTTTGTACGCGAACACCGGGGAGCTGTTTTTT; CDR3: CASSLQILYANTGELFF; V: TRBV13; J: TRBJ2-2; size: -; D: -
DNA: TGTGCCATCGGGGACTATTACTACGAGCAGTACTTC; CDR3: CAIGDYYYEQYF; V: TRBV10-3; J: TRBJ2-7; size: -; D: TRBD2
DNA: TGTGCCAGCAGCTTAGATCGTCTAGCGGGGAGCACAGATACGCAGTATTTT; CDR3: CASSLDRLAGSTDTQYF; V: TRBV11-2; J: TRBJ2-3; size: -; D: TRBD2
DNA: TGTGCCAGCAGCTTGGCGGTTCGAGAGAACACCGGGGAGCTGTTTTTT; CDR3: CASSLAVRENTGELFF; V: TRBV5-5; J: TRBJ2-2; size: -; D: -
DNA: TGTGCCAGCAGTTTCGACAGCCGGAACACTGAAGCTTTCTTT; CDR3: CASSFDSRNTEAFF; V: TRBV27; J: TRBJ1-1; size: -; D: -